These 6 T cell receptor beta chains share one sample of origin, sequenced in a study of blood T cells in healthy people across ages. Primers used in a second PCR of roughly 7 to 12 cycles were a sample-barcoded 5' primer and a J-beta primer mix. Via MiXCR, TCRdb re-called the 5' RACE reads, giving one row per CDR3 protein. This table holds over 1,300,000 distinct CDR3 sequences, 59% found once. The sequenced material came from blood. The origin of the receptors is a man younger than 35 in good health.

Of note for this clonotype: This CDR3 fails to terminate in the conserved phenylalanine or tryptophan, so it likely reflects a read error. V is TRBV20-1 and J is TRBJ2-3, with 7 bases identical to TRBD2. Germline-derived CDR1 and CDR2 are DFQATT and SNEGSKA (reference sequence). The CDR3 is 13 amino acids. The CDR3 DNA reads TGCATCCTAGCGGAGAGGGGCACAGATACGCAGTATTTA. As protein: CILAERGTDTQYL.

The chain couples TRBV10-3 to TRBJ2-3; D call uncertain. The CDR3 contains 14 residues. Germline V gene lookup returns CDR1 ENHRY and CDR2 SYGVKD. Between the trimmed V and J ends, which lost 10 bases and 8 bases, there was a span of 22 bases. CDR3 protein: CATGDTPTDGTQYF. The CDR3, as DNA: TGTGCCACCGGAGATACCCCCACAGATGGTACGCAGTATTTT.

The chain is built from TRBV7-9 and TRBJ2-4; D gene unclear. Near its end, the DNA agrees better with TRBJ2-7, so the J call may be wrong. This CDR3 region has 15 residues. Germline lookup yields CDR1 SEHNR and CDR2 FQNEAQ (reference sequence). This CDR3 is CASSSSQDPWNEQYF. CDR3 nucleotides: TGTGCCAGCAGCTCGAGCCAGGATCCCTGGAACGAGCAGTACTTC.

V gene TRBV4-3 combines with J gene TRBJ2-1; a possible D gene is TRBD1 (5 bases). Per germline, CDR1 LGHNA and CDR2 YSLEER. This CDR3 spans 16 amino acids. The V end lost 0 bases, the J end lost 3 bases, and 12 bases lay between the germline ends. CDR3 sequence reads: CASSQDWAGLYNEQFF. The CDR3 coding sequence is TGCGCCAGCAGCCAAGATTGGGCAGGGCTCTACAATGAGCAGTTCTTC.

The chain recombines TRBV11-2 with TRBJ2-5, with TRBD1 as a possible D gene (6 bases). CDR3 length equals 13 residues. Trimming shortened V by 1 base and J by 5 bases, and 8 bases separated the two germline ends. Germline CDR1 is SGHAT and CDR2 is FQNNGV. The CDR3 DNA sequence: TGTGCCAGCAGCTTAGGGACAGTGGAGACCCAGTACTTC. Protein: CASSLGTVETQYF.

This clonotype was found a few times. This chain links TRBV6-5 with TRBJ1-1; no definite D call. V shed 7 bases and J shed 0 bases, with 18 bases lying between them. CDR3 length: 16 residues. Germline assignment: CDR1 MNHEY and CDR2 SVGAGI. The CDR3 here is CASTPSSPALNTEAFF. As DNA, the CDR3 is TGTGCCAGCACCCCTAGTTCGCCAGCCCTGAACACTGAAGCTTTCTTT.